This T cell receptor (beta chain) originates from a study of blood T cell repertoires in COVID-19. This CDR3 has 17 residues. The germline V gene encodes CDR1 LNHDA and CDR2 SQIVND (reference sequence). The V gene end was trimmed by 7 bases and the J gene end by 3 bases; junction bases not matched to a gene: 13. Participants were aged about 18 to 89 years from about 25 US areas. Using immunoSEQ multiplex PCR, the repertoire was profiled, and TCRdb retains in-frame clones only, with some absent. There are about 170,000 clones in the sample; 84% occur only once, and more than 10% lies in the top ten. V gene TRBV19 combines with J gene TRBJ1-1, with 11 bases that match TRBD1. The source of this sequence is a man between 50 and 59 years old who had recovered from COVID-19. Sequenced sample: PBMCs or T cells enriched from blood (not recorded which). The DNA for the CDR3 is TGTGCCAGTACTTCGAGGACAGGGGGCATCAAGGACACTGAAGCTTTCTTT. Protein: CASTSRTGGIKDTEAFF. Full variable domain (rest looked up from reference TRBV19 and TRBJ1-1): DGGITQSPKYLFRKEGQNVTLSCEQNLNHDAMYWYRQDPGQGLRLIYYSQIVNDFQKGDIAEGYSVSREKKESFPLTVTSAQKNPTAFYLCASTSRTGGIKDTEAFFGQGTRLTVV.